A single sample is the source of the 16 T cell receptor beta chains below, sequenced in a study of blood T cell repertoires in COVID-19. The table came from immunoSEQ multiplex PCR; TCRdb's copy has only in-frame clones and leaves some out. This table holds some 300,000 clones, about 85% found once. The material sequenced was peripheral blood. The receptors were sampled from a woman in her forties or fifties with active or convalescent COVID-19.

CDR3: CASSLFRGKGQPQHF. DNA for the CDR3: TGTGCCAGCAGTTTATTTAGGGGAAAAGGCCAGCCCCAGCATTTT. The J gene is TRBJ1-5, the V gene TRBV28, with D possibly being TRBD1 (5 bases). The CDR3 length is 15 residues. Trimming left V 1 base short and J 7 bases short, with 14 bases between. Germline-derived CDR1 and CDR2 are MDHEN and SYDVKM.

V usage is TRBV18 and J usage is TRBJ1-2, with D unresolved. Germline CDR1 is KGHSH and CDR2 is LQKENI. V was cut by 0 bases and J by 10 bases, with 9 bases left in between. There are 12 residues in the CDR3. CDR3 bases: TGTGCCAGCTCACCACCGCGAGAGAACTACACCTTC. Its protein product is CASSPPRENYTF.

CDR3 residues: CAITRTSLLHEQYF. CDR3 in DNA: TGTGCCATCACGCGGACTAGCCTCCTCCACGAGCAGTACTTC. The chain links TRBV10-3 to TRBJ2-7; 8 bases line up with TRBD2. V dropped 7 bases and J dropped 5; count of bases not matched to a gene: 10. Germline V CDR1 and CDR2: ENHRY, SYGVKD. This CDR3 is 14 amino acids long.

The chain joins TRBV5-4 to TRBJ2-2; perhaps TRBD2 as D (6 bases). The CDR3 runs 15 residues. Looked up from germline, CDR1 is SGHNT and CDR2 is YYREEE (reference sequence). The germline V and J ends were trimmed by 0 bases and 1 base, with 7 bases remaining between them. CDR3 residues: CASSLVGGNTGELFF. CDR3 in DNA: TGTGCCAGCAGCTTGGTCGGGGGGAACACCGGGGAGCTGTTTTTT. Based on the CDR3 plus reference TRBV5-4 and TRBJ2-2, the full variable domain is ETGVTQSPTHLIKTRGQQVTLRCSSQSGHNTVSWYQQALGQGPQFIFQYYREEENGRGNFPPRFSGLQFPNYSSELNVNALELDDSALYLCASSLVGGNTGELFFGEGSRLTVL.

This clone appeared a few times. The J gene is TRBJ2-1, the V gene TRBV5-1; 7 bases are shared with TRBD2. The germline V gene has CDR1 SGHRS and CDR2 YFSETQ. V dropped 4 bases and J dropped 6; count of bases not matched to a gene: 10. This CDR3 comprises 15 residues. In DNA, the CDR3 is TGCGCCAGCAGCCGGCAGACGGGCGGGGGCAATGAGCAGTTCTTC. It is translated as CASSRQTGGGNEQFF.

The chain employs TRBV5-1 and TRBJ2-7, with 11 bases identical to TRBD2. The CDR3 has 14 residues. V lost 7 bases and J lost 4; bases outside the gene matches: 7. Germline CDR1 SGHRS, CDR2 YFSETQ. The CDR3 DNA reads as TGCGCCAGCGGCACTAGCGGGAGCATGTACGAGCAGTACTTC. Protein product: CASGTSGSMYEQYF.

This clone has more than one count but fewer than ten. As DNA, the CDR3 is TGTGCCAGCAGTGGGGGAGGACGGACGGGTTCACCCCTCCACTTT. Amino acid sequence: CASSGGGRTGSPLHF. The chain carries TRBV28 and TRBJ1-6; D perhaps matches TRBD1 (5 bases). The CDR3 spans 15 residues. Deletions cut 5 bases from V and 9 bases from J, with 17 bases between. CDR1 and CDR2 from the germline V gene are MDHEN and SYDVKM. Combining the CDR3 with reference TRBV28 and TRBJ1-6 gives the whole variable domain DVKVTQSSRYLVKRTGEKVFLECVQDMDHENMFWYRQDPGLGLRLIYFSYDVKMKEKGDIPEGYSVSREKKERFSLILESASTNQTSMYLCASSGGGRTGSPLHFGNGTRLTVT.

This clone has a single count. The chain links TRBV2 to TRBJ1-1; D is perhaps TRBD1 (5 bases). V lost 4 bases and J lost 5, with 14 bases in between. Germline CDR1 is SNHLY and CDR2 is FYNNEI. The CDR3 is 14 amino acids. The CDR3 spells CASSVAGGITEAFF. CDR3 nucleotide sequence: TGTGCCAGCAGTGTGGCGGGGGGAATTACTGAAGCTTTCTTT.

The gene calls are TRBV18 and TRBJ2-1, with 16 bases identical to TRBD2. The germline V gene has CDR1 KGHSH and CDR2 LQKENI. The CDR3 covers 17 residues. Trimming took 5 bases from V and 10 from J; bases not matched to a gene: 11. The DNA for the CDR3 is TGTGCCAGCTCATCGCAGACGGTGGGACTAGCGGGAGGGGAGCAGTTCTTC. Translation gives CASSSQTVGLAGGEQFF. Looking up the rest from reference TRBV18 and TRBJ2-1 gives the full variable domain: NAGVMQNPRHLVRRRGQEARLRCSPMKGHSHVYWYRQLPEEGLKFMVYLQKENIIDESGMPKERFSAEFPKEGPSILRIQQVVRGDSAAYFCASSSQTVGLAGGEQFFGPGTRLTVL.

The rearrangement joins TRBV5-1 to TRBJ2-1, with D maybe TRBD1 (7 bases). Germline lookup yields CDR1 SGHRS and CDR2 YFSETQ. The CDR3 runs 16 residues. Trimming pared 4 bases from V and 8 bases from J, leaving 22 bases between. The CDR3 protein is CASSIIRTGRGHEQFF. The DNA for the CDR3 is TGCGCCAGCAGCATTATCCGGACAGGTCGGGGGCATGAGCAGTTCTTC.

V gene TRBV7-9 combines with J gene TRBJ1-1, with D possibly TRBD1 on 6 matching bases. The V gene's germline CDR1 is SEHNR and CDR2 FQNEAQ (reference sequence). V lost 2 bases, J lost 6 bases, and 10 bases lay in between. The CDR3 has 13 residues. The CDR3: CASSLTDRPEAFF. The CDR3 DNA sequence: TGTGCCAGCAGCTTAACCGACAGGCCTGAAGCTTTCTTT.

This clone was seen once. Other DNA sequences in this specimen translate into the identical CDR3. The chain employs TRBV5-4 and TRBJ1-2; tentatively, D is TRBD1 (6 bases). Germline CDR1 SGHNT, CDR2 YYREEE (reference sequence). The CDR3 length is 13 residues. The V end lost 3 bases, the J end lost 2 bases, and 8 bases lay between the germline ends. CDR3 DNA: TGTGCCAGCAGCTCCGGACAGAACTATGGCTACACCTTC. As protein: CASSSGQNYGYTF.

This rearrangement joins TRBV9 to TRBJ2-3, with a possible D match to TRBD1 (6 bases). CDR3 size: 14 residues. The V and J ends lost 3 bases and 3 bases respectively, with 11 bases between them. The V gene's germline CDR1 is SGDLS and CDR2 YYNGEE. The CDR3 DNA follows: TGTGCCAGCAGCGAGGGGGTTTGGACAGATACGCAGTATTTT. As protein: CASSEGVWTDTQYF.

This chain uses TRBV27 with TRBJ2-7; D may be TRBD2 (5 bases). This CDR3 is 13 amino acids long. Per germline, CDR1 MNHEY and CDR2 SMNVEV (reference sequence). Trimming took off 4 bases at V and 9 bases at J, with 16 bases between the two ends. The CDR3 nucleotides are TGTGCCAGCAGTTATTCGGGGTCTAAGTTGCAGTACTTC. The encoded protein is CASSYSGSKLQYF.

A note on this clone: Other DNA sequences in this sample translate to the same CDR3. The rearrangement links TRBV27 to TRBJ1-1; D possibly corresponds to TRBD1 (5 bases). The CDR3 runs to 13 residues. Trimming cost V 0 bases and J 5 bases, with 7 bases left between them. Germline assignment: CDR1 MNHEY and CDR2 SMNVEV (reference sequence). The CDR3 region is CASSLSAGTEAFF. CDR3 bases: TGTGCCAGCAGTTTATCTGCAGGGACTGAAGCTTTCTTT.

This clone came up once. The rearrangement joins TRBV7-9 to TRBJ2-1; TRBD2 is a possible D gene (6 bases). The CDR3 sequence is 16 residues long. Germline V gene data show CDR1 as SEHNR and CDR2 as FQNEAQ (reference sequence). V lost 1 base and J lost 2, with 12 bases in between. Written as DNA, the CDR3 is TGTGCCAGCAGCTTAGAAATGGGACTCCCCTACAATGAGCAGTTCTTC. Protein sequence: CASSLEMGLPYNEQFF. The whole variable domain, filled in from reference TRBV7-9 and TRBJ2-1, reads DTGVSQNPRHKITKRGQNVTFRCDPISEHNRLYWYRQTLGQGPEFLTYFQNEAQLEKSRLLSDRFSAERPKGSFSTLEIQRTEQGDSAMYLCASSLEMGLPYNEQFFGPGTRLTVL.